Sequencing of this T cell receptor beta chain was carried out in a study of blood T cell repertoires in COVID-19. Study-level background: Acute and convalescent COVID-19 specimens originated in the United States, Italy and Spain.

The junction had 12 bases not matched to a gene; V was cut back by 4 bases and J by 5 bases. The CDR3 consists of 19 residues. CDR1 is SNHLY, CDR2 FYNNEI, per germline. Here immunoSEQ multiplex PCR was the method, and the copy in TCRdb shows in-frame clones only, minus some. The sample lists tens of thousands of clones, around 67% occurring once. The sample consisted of peripheral blood. This rearrangement joins TRBV2 to TRBJ2-3; 16 bases agree with TRBD2. The receptor was derived from a woman between 45 and 65 years old with active or convalescent COVID-19. The CDR3 spells CASSGPLGLAGGPGDTQYF. The CDR3 DNA follows: TGTGCCAGCAGTGGCCCGTTGGGACTAGCGGGAGGGCCGGGAGATACGCAGTATTTT.